The clone carrying this TCR beta chain has a handful of counts. Its antigen is currently unknown. This CDR3 has 14 residues. V lost 4 bases to trimming and J lost 2 bases, with 14 bases between them. Germline V CDR1 and CDR2: SQVTM, ANQGSEA. They ran version v3.0 of the immunoSEQ assay at survey level. Using immunoSEQ multiplex PCR, the repertoire was profiled, and TCRdb retains in-frame clones only, with some absent. The sample shows around 13,000 clones, under 80% of them seen only once. This record belongs to a study of long-term antiretroviral therapy in people with HIV. Study outcomes and limitations: Repertoire dominance by clones expanded before ART was seen at all time points.

The chain has TRBV29-1 and TRBJ1-2; no definite D call. This receptor was obtained from a man aged 35-49 years with HIV. Material: unsorted PBMCs, obtained 3.1 years after starting antiretroviral therapy. Written as DNA, the CDR3 is TGCAGCGTTGGGGCATTAGGGCAGAACTATGGCTACACCTTC. This codes for CSVGALGQNYGYTF.